A selection of T cell receptor beta chains follows, all from one sample in a study of blood T cells in healthy people across ages. One entry per CDR3 protein results from TCRdb running MiXCR on the 5' RACE reads. Here the sample spans fewer than 2 million distinct CDR3 sequences, around 40% being singletons. The sequenced sample was blood. The receptor source for this set is a human donor in good health. Both conserved end residues are part of each CDR3. D genes are given only for firm matches. For some rows the clone size is stated as once, few or many, or as a class when expanded; others skip it.

d_gene: TRBD1; v_gene: TRBV6-5; abundance: -; j_gene: TRBJ2-7; CDR3nt: TGTGCCGGCAGTGGGACCGGGACAGGGGGCAACGAGCAGTACTTC; CDR3aa: CAGSGTGTGGNEQYF
d_gene: TRBD1; v_gene: TRBV7-9; abundance: few; j_gene: TRBJ2-7; CDR3nt: TGTGCCAGCAGCCCGGGGACAGACCCTAAAGAGCAGTACTTC; CDR3aa: CASSPGTDPKEQYF
d_gene: TRBD1; v_gene: TRBV4-1; abundance: -; j_gene: TRBJ1-2; CDR3nt: TGCGCCAGCAGCCAAGGGGTTCCGGGACAGGGCTATGGCTACACCTTC; CDR3aa: CASSQGVPGQGYGYTF
d_gene: -; v_gene: TRBV3-1; abundance: few; j_gene: TRBJ2-3; CDR3nt: TGTGCCAGCAGCCAAGTATTGACTAGGCCGGCAGATACGCAGTATTTT; CDR3aa: CASSQVLTRPADTQYF
d_gene: -; v_gene: TRBV29-1; abundance: -; j_gene: TRBJ1-1; CDR3nt: TGCAGCGTTTTTGGCACTGAAGCTTTCTTT; CDR3aa: CSVFGTEAFF
d_gene: TRBD1; v_gene: TRBV10-3; abundance: once; j_gene: TRBJ1-2; CDR3nt: TGTGCCATCAGACCGGGACAGGGGAATGGCTACACCTTC; CDR3aa: CAIRPGQGNGYTF
d_gene: TRBD1; v_gene: TRBV4-3; abundance: few; j_gene: TRBJ1-4; CDR3nt: TGCGCCAGCAGCCAAGATACCGGGACAGGGTCAGAAAAACTGTTTTTT; CDR3aa: CASSQDTGTGSEKLFF
d_gene: -; v_gene: TRBV6-5; abundance: -; j_gene: TRBJ1-2; CDR3nt: TGTGCCAGCAGTTACCGACCCGGGCCTTCCAACTATGGCTACACCTTC; CDR3aa: CASSYRPGPSNYGYTF
d_gene: -; v_gene: TRBV6-2/TRBV6-3; abundance: few; j_gene: TRBJ2-7; CDR3nt: TGTGCCAGCAGGATTTTTTTGGGGTCCTACGAGCAGTACTTC; CDR3aa: CASRIFLGSYEQYF
d_gene: TRBD1; v_gene: TRBV11-3; abundance: few; j_gene: TRBJ2-1; CDR3nt: TGTGCCAGCAGCAAGGACAGGGGCGGGCAGTTCTTC; CDR3aa: CASSKDRGGQFF
d_gene: -; v_gene: TRBV20-1; abundance: -; j_gene: TRBJ1-1; CDR3nt: TGCAGTGCTAGAGATTTTGGGAACACTGAAGCTTTCTTT; CDR3aa: CSARDFGNTEAFF
d_gene: TRBD2; v_gene: TRBV7-2; abundance: -; j_gene: TRBJ2-7; CDR3nt: TGTGCCAGCAGCTTAGCCCTGAACATGGCGGGGGGGCAGTACTTC; CDR3aa: CASSLALNMAGGQYF
d_gene: -; v_gene: TRBV20-1; abundance: few; j_gene: TRBJ2-7; CDR3nt: TGCAGTGCTAGAAGTCGGACAGACCGCTCCTACGAGCAGTACTTC; CDR3aa: CSARSRTDRSYEQYF
d_gene: -; v_gene: TRBV5-6; abundance: -; j_gene: TRBJ2-1; CDR3nt: TGTGCCAGCAGCCTCTGGGGCAGGGGAGGTTACAATGAGCAGTTCTTC; CDR3aa: CASSLWGRGGYNEQFF